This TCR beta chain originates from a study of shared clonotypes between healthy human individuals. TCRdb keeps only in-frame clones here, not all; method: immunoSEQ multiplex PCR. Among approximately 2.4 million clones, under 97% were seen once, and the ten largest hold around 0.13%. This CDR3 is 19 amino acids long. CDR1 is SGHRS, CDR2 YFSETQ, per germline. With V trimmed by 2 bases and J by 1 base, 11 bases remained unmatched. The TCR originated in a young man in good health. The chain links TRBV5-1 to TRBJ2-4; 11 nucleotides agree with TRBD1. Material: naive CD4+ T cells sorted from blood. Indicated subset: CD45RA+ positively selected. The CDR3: CASSFTTDRGRSAKNIQYF. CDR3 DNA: TGCGCCAGCAGCTTCACAACGGACAGGGGGCGATCGGCCAAAAACATTCAGTACTTC.